Shown below are 27 T cell receptor beta chains from a single sample sequenced in a study of T cell changes during pregnancy in multiple sclerosis. Sequenced by immunoSEQ multiplex PCR; TCRdb stores in-frame clones only, minus some. The table includes about 59,000 clones, around 94% detected once. The material was CD8+ T cells from peripheral blood mononuclear cells, obtained after pregnancy. The receptor set was obtained from a female donor with multiple sclerosis, enrolled in a pregnancy study.

This sequence joins TRBV25-1 and TRBJ1-1; weak D call: TRBD1 (6 bases). The CDR3 spans 13 residues. Trimming took off 4 bases at V and 6 bases at J, with 12 bases between the two ends. Germline assignment: CDR1 MGHDK and CDR2 SYGVNS. The CDR3 coding sequence is TGTGCCAGCAGTGGCCAGGGGATCTCTGAAGCTTTCTTT. This translates into CASSGQGISEAFF.

This clone has just one count. This chain uses TRBV21-1 with TRBJ2-2; the DNA was not used to check the table's D call, TRBD2. TRBV21-1 is flagged as a pseudogene. This CDR3 contains 15 residues. The CDR3 loop is CASSKGAVDTGELFF. The CDR3 DNA reads TGTGCCAGCAGCAAAGGAGCGGTAGACACCGGGGAGCTGTTTTTT.

The chain has TRBV10-1 and TRBJ1-3; TRBD1 agrees at 11 bases. J lost 8 bases, V lost 10 bases, and 16 bases had no gene match. The CDR3 consists of 16 residues. Germline values: CDR1 WNHNN, CDR2 SYGVQD (reference sequence). The CDR3 here is CATRTGGRRREDTIYF. The DNA of the CDR3 is TGCGCCACCCGGACAGGGGGCCGCCGCCGAGAGGACACCATATATTTT.

The chain has TRBV11-2 and TRBJ2-3, with TRBD1 identical over 7 bases. The trim removed 5 bases at V and 0 bases at J, leaving 5 bases unmatched. Germline loops: CDR1 SGHAT, CDR2 FQNNGV. The CDR3 spans 15 residues. Here the CDR3 DNA reads TGTGCCAGCAGCGTGGGACAGACAAGCACAGATACGCAGTATTTT. Translating it yields CASSVGQTSTDTQYF.

The J gene is TRBJ2-5, the V gene TRBV6-5; D possibly corresponds to TRBD2 (6 bases). The germline V gene encodes CDR1 MNHEY and CDR2 SVGAGI. V was trimmed by 6 bases and J by 7 bases, leaving 15 bases between them. This CDR3 contains 13 residues. CDR3 protein: CASRGGLEATQYF. In DNA form, the CDR3 reads TGTGCCAGCAGGGGGGGACTGGAGGCGACCCAGTACTTC.

The chain couples TRBV5-1 to TRBJ2-5; 8 bases fit TRBD1. The germline V gene encodes CDR1 SGHRS and CDR2 YFSETQ. The V segment lost 4 bases and the J segment 3 bases; nucleotides outside the gene matches: 8. This CDR3 contains 15 residues. This chain's CDR3 is CASSGRYRGEETQYF. CDR3 DNA: TGCGCCAGCAGCGGACGGTACAGGGGGGAAGAGACCCAGTACTTC.

The J gene is TRBJ2-2, the V gene TRBV4-2; tentatively, D is TRBD2 (6 bases). The V end was cut by 1 base, the J end by 5 bases, with 14 bases between. From germline, CDR1 is LGHNA and CDR2 YNFKEQ. CDR3 size: 16 residues. CDR3 sequence: CASSQVKGAGTGELFF. In DNA form, the CDR3 reads TGTGCCAGCAGCCAAGTAAAAGGGGCGGGGACCGGGGAGCTGTTTTTT.

This rearrangement joins TRBV19 to TRBJ2-1; possible D gene TRBD1, 6 bases. The CDR3 consists of 11 residues. Germline lookup yields CDR1 LNHDA and CDR2 SQIVND (reference sequence). The V end was cut by 7 bases, the J end by 6 bases, with 7 bases between. The CDR3 loop reads CASKQGNEQFF. The CDR3 bases are TGTGCCAGTAAACAGGGCAATGAGCAGTTCTTC.

The gene calls are TRBV5-1 and TRBJ1-4, with 8 bases matching TRBD1. This CDR3 region has 14 residues. The junction had 7 bases not matched to a gene; V was cut back by 4 bases and J by 8 bases. Germline CDR1 SGHRS, CDR2 YFSETQ. CDR3 protein: CASSTGQGDEKLFF. In nucleotides, the CDR3 is TGCGCCAGCAGCACTGGACAGGGCGACGAAAAACTGTTTTTT.

V and J are TRBV27 and TRBJ1-2; D remains ambiguous. This CDR3 spans 13 amino acids. Germline CDR1 reads MNHEY; CDR2 reads SMNVEV (reference sequence). The V and J ends lost 1 base and 7 bases respectively, with 10 bases between them. The CDR3: CASSLYPKSGYTF. CDR3 coding DNA: TGTGCCAGCAGTTTATACCCAAAGAGTGGCTACACCTTC.

The chain couples TRBV25-1 to TRBJ2-5; 15 bases line up with TRBD2. Losses at the gene ends were 3 bases for V and 3 bases for J; bases not matched to a gene: 2. This CDR3 is built from 16 residues. Germline V lookup: CDR1 MGHDK, CDR2 SYGVNS. The CDR3 here is CASSDWTSGREETQYF. CDR3 in DNA: TGTGCCAGCAGTGACTGGACTAGCGGGAGGGAAGAGACCCAGTACTTC.

This chain joins TRBV27 and TRBJ1-1; D not certain. Germline CDR1 reads MNHEY; CDR2 reads SMNVEV (reference sequence). Trimming cost V 5 bases and J 7 bases, with 14 bases left between them. The CDR3 contains 13 residues. The CDR3 DNA reads as TGTGCCAGCAGTCCATCCCACGGGAATGAAGCTTTCTTT. This encodes CASSPSHGNEAFF.

Written as DNA, the CDR3 is TGTGCCAGCAGCGATTCCTTCCGGGAGAAGAACACCGGGGAGCTGTTTTTT. The encoded protein is CASSDSFREKNTGELFF. The chain recombines TRBV9 with TRBJ2-2; tentative D call: TRBD2 (6 bases). V was cut by 3 bases and J by 1 base, with 16 bases left in between. The V gene's germline CDR1 is SGDLS and CDR2 YYNGEE. This CDR3 has 17 amino acids.

The CDR3 nucleotides are TGTGCCAGCAGTGACCTCGCGGGAGGGCCTCTCAATGAGCAGTTCTTC. It translates to CASSDLAGGPLNEQFF. The J gene is TRBJ2-1, the V gene TRBV2, with 9 bases that match TRBD2. CDR1 SNHLY and CDR2 FYNNEI come from the germline V gene. V dropped 3 bases and J dropped 6; count of bases not matched to a gene: 9. The CDR3 is 16 residues long. The variable domain in full, with the rest retrieved from reference TRBV2 and TRBJ2-1, is EPEVTQTPSHQVTQMGQEVILRCVPISNHLYFYWYRQILGQKVEFLVSFYNNEISEKSEIFDDQFSVERPDGSNFTLKIRSTKLEDSAMYFCASSDLAGGPLNEQFFGPGTRLTVL.

The chain carries TRBV5-4 and TRBJ2-5; possibly TRBD2 for D (5 bases). This CDR3 has 14 amino acids. Germline V gene lookup returns CDR1 SGHNT and CDR2 YYREEE (reference sequence). Trimming removed 4 bases from V and 2 bases from J, with 12 bases in between. CDR3 amino acids: CASSEDLEQETQYF. The CDR3 DNA sequence: TGTGCCAGCAGCGAGGACTTGGAACAAGAGACCCAGTACTTC.

This clone turned up a few times. This chain uses TRBV27 with TRBJ1-5; no clear D gene. The CDR3 length is 13 residues. The V gene lost 5 bases and the J gene lost 6 bases, with 11 bases spanning the gap. Germline values: CDR1 MNHEY, CDR2 SMNVEV (reference sequence). CDR3 sequence (DNA): TGTGCCAGCAGTCCGAGGAGCGGTCAGCCCCAGCATTTT. Its translation: CASSPRSGQPQHF.

This clone has a handful of counts. The chain is built from TRBV28 and TRBJ1-3; 7 bases map to TRBD1. The trim removed 4 bases at V and 0 bases at J, leaving 12 bases unmatched. The CDR3 has 18 residues. Germline lookup yields CDR1 MDHEN and CDR2 SYDVKM. CDR3 region: CASSSGTEILPSGNTIYF. In nucleotides, the CDR3 is TGTGCCAGCAGTTCCGGGACAGAAATATTACCCTCTGGAAACACCATATATTTT.

This chain uses TRBV27 with TRBJ2-3, with 8 bases lining up with TRBD2. The CDR3 has 15 amino acids. Germline CDR1 is MNHEY and CDR2 is SMNVEV (reference sequence). The trim removed 5 bases at V and 9 bases at J, leaving 13 bases unmatched. CDR3 in DNA: TGTGCCAGCAGTCCTCGGGGGGGGCGGTGGGTGACGCAGTATTTT. This encodes CASSPRGGRWVTQYF.

The chain recombines TRBV7-9 with TRBJ1-3; TRBD1 might be the D (5 bases). This CDR3 is 16 amino acids long. The germline CDR1 and CDR2 sequences are SEHNR and FQNEAQ (reference sequence). Trimming took 1 base from V and 0 from J, leaving 10 bases between them. The chain's CDR3 is CASSLVVGGSGNTIYF. The DNA for the CDR3 is TGTGCCAGCAGCTTAGTTGTCGGGGGCTCTGGAAACACCATATATTTT. Variable domain in full (rest from reference TRBV7-9 and TRBJ1-3): DTGVSQNPRHKITKRGQNVTFRCDPISEHNRLYWYRQTLGQGPEFLTYFQNEAQLEKSRLLSDRFSAERPKGSFSTLEIQRTEQGDSAMYLCASSLVVGGSGNTIYFGEGSWLTVV.

The gene calls are TRBV6-1 and TRBJ1-2; TRBD1 matches at 7 bases. The V gene end was trimmed by 1 base and the J gene end by 4 bases; junction bases not matched to a gene: 0. This CDR3 has 13 residues. CDR1 is MNHNS and CDR2 is SASEGT in the germline V gene. The CDR3 nucleotides are TGTGCCAGCAGTGAAGGGACAGGCTATGGCTACACCTTC. The encoded protein is CASSEGTGYGYTF.

This clone appeared once. V gene TRBV10-3 combines with J gene TRBJ2-1; 7 bases are a match to TRBD2. With 3 bases clipped from V and 6 bases from J, the junction kept 11 bases outside the gene matches. The CDR3 runs 16 residues. CDR1 and CDR2 from the germline V gene are ENHRY and SYGVKD. The CDR3 DNA follows: TGTGCCATCAGTGACCCTGGCGGGAGCAAAACCAATGAGCAGTTCTTC. Translation: CAISDPGGSKTNEQFF.

This clone was detected only once. The chain has TRBV5-4 and TRBJ1-1, with TRBD1 identical over 9 bases. This CDR3 is 15 amino acids long. The germline V gene has CDR1 SGHNT and CDR2 YYREEE (reference sequence). V shed 3 bases, J shed 2 bases, and the junction held 5 bases outside the gene matches. CDR3 coding DNA: TGTGCCAGCAGCTACTTACAGGGGGCAAACACTGAAGCTTTCTTT. Encoded protein: CASSYLQGANTEAFF.

This chain joins TRBV7-9 and TRBJ2-1; TRBD2 matches at 13 bases. J gave up 6 bases and V 4 bases, and 3 bases lay outside the gene matches. CDR1 is SEHNR and CDR2 is FQNEAQ in the germline V gene (reference sequence). The CDR3 loop spans 15 amino acids. The CDR3 loop is CASSYRTSGSNEQFF. The CDR3 DNA reads as TGTGCCAGCAGCTACAGGACTAGCGGGAGCAATGAGCAGTTCTTC.

The J gene is TRBJ2-3, the V gene TRBV14, with 9 bases identical to TRBD1. This CDR3 has 17 amino acids. From germline, CDR1 is SGHDN and CDR2 FVKESK. V lost 1 base, J lost 4 bases, and 9 bases stayed unmatched. The CDR3 reads CASSQVAQTGGPDTQYF. DNA of the CDR3: TGTGCCAGCAGCCAAGTAGCACAGACAGGGGGTCCAGATACGCAGTATTTT.

V is TRBV29-1 and J is TRBJ2-1; 9 bases are a match to TRBD1. V was clipped by 5 bases and J by 4 bases; unmatched bases: 6. Per germline, CDR1 SQVTM and CDR2 ANQGSEA. The length of the CDR3 is 14 residues. The CDR3 region is CSVPRDRDYNEQFF. In nucleotides, the CDR3 is TGCAGCGTTCCGAGGGACAGGGATTACAATGAGCAGTTCTTC.

This chain uses TRBV5-1 with TRBJ1-5; unclear D gene. Germline V gives CDR1 SGHRS, CDR2 YFSETQ. The CDR3 is 15 amino acids. Trimming removed 0 bases at V and 3 bases at J, with 10 bases between. CDR3 region: CASSLGTTSNQPQHF. CDR3 nucleotides: TGCGCCAGCAGCTTGGGTACGACTTCCAATCAGCCCCAGCATTTT.

The chain employs TRBV4-1 and TRBJ2-1; tentative D call: TRBD1 (6 bases). This CDR3 is built from 16 residues. Trimming stripped 1 base from V and 2 bases from J, with 12 bases between. The germline gives CDR1 MGHRA, CDR2 YSYEKL. The CDR3 DNA sequence: TGCGCCAGCAGCCAAGGCGCTGGGGGCCCCTACAATGAGCAGTTCTTC. This gives the protein CASSQGAGGPYNEQFF.